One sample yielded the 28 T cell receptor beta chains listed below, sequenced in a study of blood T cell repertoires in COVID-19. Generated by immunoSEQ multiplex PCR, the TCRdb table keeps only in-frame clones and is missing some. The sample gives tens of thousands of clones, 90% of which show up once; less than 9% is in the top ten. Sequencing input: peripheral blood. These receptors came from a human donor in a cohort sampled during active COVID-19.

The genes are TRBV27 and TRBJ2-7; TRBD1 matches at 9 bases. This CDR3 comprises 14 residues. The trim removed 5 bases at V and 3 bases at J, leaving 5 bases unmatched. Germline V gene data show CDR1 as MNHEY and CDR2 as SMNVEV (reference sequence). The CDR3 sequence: CASSRGTGSYEQYF. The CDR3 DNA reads TGTGCCAGCAGTCGCGGGACAGGGAGCTACGAGCAGTACTTC.

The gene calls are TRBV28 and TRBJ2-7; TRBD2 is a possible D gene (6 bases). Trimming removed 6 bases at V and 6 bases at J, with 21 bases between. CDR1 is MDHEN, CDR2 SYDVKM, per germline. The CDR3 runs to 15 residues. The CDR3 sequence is CASRPPAGLHSEQYF. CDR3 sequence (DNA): TGTGCCAGCAGACCCCCGGCGGGGCTGCATTCCGAGCAGTACTTC.

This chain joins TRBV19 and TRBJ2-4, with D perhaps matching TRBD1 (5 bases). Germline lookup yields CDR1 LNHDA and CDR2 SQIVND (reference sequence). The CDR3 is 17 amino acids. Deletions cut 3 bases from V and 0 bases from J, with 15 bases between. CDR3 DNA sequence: TGTGCCAGTAGTATCGGGCCAGGGCGGATAGCCAAAAACATTCAGTACTTC. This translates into CASSIGPGRIAKNIQYF.

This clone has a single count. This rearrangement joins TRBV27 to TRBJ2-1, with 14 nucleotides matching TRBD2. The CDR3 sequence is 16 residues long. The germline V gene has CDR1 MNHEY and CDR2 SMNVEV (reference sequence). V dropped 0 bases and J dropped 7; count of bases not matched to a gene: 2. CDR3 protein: CASSLSGLAGENEQFF. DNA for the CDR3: TGTGCCAGCAGTTTATCGGGACTAGCGGGGGAGAATGAGCAGTTCTTC.

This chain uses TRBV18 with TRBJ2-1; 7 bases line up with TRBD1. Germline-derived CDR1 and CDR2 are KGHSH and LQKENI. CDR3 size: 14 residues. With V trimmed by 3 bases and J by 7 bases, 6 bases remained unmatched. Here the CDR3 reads CASSPPGQMNEQFF. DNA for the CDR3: TGTGCCAGCTCACCGCCGGGACAGATGAATGAGCAGTTCTTC.

As DNA, the CDR3 is TGTGCCACCAGTGGGGGAGGTACTGAAGCTTTCTTT. Protein sequence: CATSGGGTEAFF. The chain carries TRBV24-1 and TRBJ1-1; the D is unclear. Germline V gives CDR1 KGHDR, CDR2 SFDVKD. The CDR3 has 12 amino acids. V lost 5 bases, J lost 5 bases, and 8 bases lay in between.

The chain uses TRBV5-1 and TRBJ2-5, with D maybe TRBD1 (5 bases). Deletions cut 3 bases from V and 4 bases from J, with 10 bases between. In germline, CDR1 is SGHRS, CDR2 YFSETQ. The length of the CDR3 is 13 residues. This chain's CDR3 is CASSSRQTETQYF. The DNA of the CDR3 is TGCGCCAGCAGCTCTCGACAGACAGAGACCCAGTACTTC. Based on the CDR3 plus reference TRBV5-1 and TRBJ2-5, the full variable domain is KAGVTQTPRYLIKTRGQQVTLSCSPISGHRSVSWYQQTPGQGLQFLFEYFSETQRNKGNFPGRFSGRQFSNSRSEMNVSTLELGDSALYLCASSSRQTETQYFGPGTRLLVL.

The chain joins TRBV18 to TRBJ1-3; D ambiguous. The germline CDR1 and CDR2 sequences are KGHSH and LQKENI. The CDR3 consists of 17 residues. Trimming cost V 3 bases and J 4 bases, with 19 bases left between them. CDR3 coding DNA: TGTGCCAGCTCACCCAGGATCGGCCAGCTGGTCGGAAACACCATATATTTT. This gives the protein CASSPRIGQLVGNTIYF.

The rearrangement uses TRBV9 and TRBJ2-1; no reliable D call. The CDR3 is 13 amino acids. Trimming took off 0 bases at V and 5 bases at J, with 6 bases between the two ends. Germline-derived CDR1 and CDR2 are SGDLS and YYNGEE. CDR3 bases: TGTGCCAGCAGCGTAGCCAACAACAATGAGCAGTTCTTC. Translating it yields CASSVANNNEQFF.

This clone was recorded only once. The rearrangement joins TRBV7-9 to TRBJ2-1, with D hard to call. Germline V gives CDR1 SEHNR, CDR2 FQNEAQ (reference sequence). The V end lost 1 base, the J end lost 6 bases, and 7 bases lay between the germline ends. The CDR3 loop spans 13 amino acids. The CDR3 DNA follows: TGTGCCAGCAGCTTAGTATACGGCAATGAGCAGTTCTTC. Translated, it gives CASSLVYGNEQFF.

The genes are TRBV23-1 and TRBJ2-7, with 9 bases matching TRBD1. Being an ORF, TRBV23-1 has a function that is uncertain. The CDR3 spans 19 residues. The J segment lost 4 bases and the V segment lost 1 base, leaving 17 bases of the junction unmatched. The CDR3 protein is CASSQFRDREVNLAYEQYF. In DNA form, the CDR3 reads TGCGCCAGCAGTCAATTTCGGGACAGGGAGGTCAATCTTGCGTACGAGCAGTACTTC.

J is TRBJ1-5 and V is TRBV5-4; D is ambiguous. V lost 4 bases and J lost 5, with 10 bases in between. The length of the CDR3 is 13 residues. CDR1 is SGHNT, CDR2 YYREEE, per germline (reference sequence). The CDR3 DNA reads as TGTGCCAGCAGCGTAAACAGAGATCAGCCCCAGCATTTT. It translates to CASSVNRDQPQHF.

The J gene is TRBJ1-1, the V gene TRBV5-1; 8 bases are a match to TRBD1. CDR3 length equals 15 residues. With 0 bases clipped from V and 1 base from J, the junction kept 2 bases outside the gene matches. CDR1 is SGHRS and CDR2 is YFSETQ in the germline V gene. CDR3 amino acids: CASSLDGTGNTEAFF. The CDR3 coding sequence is TGCGCCAGCAGCTTGGATGGGACAGGGAACACTGAAGCTTTCTTT.

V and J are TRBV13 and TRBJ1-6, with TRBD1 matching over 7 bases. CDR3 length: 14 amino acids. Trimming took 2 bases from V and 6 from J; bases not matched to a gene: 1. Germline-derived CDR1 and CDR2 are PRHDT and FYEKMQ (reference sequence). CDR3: CASSLRGPNSPLHF. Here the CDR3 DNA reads TGTGCCAGCAGCTTAAGGGGGCCTAATTCACCCCTCCACTTT.

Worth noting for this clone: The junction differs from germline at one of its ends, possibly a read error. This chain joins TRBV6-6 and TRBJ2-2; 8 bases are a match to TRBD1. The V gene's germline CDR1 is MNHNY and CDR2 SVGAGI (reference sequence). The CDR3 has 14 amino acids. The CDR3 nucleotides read TGTGTCAGCAGTTACGACAGGGGTACCGGGGAGCTGTTTTTT. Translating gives CVSSYDRGTGELFF.

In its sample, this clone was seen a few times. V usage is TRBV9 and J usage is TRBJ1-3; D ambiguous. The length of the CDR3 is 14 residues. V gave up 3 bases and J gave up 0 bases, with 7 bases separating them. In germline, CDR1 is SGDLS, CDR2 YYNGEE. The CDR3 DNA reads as TGTGCCAGCAGCGAGTCAGGCTCTGGAAACACCATATATTTT. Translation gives CASSESGSGNTIYF.

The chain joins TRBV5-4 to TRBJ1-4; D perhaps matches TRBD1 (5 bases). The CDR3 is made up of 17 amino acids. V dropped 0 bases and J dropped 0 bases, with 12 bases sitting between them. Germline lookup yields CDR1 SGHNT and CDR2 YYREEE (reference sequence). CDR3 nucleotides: TGTGCCAGCAGCTTGGGGGCCGGGGGTGCAACTAATGAAAAACTGTTTTTT. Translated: CASSLGAGGATNEKLFF.

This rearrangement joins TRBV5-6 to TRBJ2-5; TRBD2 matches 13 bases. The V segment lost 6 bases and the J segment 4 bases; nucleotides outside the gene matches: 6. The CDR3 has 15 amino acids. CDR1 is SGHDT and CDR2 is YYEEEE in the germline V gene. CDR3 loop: CASTLAGGLGETQYF. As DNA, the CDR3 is TGTGCCAGCACACTAGCGGGGGGGCTCGGAGAGACCCAGTACTTC.

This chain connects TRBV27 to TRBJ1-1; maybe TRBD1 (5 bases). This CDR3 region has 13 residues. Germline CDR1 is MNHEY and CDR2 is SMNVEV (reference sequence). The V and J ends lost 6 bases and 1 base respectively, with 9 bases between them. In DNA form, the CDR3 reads TGTGCCAGCAGCCCTCAGGGGAACACTGAAGCTTTCTTT. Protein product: CASSPQGNTEAFF.

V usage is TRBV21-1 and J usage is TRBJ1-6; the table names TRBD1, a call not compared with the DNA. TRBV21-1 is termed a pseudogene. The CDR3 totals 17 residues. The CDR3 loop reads CASSKGPGGKNNSPLHF. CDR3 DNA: TGTGCCAGCAGCAAAGGGCCAGGGGGTAAGAATAATTCACCCCTCCACTTT.

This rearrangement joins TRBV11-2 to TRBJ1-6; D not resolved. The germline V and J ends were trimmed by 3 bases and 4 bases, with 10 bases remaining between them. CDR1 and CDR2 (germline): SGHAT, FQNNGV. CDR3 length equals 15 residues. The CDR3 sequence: CASSLSFPYNSPLHF. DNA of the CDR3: TGTGCCAGCAGCTTGAGTTTTCCTTATAATTCACCCCTCCACTTT.

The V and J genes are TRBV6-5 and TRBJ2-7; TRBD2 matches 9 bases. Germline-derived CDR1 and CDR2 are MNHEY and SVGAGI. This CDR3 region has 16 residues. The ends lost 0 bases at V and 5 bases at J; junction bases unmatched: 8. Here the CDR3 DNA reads TGTGCCAGCAGTTACTCTCCCGGGACTAGCTTGAACGAGCAGTACTTC. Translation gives CASSYSPGTSLNEQYF.

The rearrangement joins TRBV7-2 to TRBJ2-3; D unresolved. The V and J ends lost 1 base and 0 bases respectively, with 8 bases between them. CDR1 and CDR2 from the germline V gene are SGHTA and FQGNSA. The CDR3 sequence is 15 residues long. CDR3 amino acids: CASSLVPLSTDTQYF. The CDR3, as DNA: TGTGCCAGCAGCTTAGTTCCACTGAGCACAGATACGCAGTATTTT.

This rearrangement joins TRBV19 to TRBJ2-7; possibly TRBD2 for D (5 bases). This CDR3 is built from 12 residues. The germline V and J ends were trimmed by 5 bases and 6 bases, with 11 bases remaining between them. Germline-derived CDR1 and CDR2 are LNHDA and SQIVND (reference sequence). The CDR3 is CASSSSGIEQYF. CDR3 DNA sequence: TGTGCCAGTAGTTCGTCCGGGATCGAGCAGTACTTC.

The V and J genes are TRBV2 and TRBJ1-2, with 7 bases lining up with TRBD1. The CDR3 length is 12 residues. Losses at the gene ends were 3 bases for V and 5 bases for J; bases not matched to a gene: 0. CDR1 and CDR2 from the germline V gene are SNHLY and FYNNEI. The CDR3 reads CASSDRGYGYTF. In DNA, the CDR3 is TGTGCCAGCAGTGACAGGGGGTATGGCTACACCTTC. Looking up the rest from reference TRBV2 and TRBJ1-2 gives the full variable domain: EPEVTQTPSHQVTQMGQEVILRCVPISNHLYFYWYRQILGQKVEFLVSFYNNEISEKSEIFDDQFSVERPDGSNFTLKIRSTKLEDSAMYFCASSDRGYGYTFGSGTRLTVV.

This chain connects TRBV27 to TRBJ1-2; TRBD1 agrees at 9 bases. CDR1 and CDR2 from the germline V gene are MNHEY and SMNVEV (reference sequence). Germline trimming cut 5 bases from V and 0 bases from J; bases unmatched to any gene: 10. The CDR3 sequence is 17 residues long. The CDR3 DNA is TGTGCCAGCAGTCTCACAGGGGGCGGGCCAGCTAACTATGGCTACACCTTC. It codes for CASSLTGGGPANYGYTF.

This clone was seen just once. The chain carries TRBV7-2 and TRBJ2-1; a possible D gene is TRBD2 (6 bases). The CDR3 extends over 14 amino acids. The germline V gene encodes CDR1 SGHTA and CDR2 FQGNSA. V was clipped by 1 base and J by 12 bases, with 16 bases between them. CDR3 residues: CASSLGGVRGGQFF. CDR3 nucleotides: TGTGCCAGCAGCTTAGGGGGTGTTAGGGGAGGGCAGTTCTTC.

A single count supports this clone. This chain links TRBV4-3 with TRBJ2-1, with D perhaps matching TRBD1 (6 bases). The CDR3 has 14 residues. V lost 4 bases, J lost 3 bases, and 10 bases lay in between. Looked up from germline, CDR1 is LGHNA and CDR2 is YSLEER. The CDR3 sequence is CASSPPGHYNEQFF. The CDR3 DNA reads TGCGCCAGCAGCCCCCCGGGACACTACAATGAGCAGTTCTTC.